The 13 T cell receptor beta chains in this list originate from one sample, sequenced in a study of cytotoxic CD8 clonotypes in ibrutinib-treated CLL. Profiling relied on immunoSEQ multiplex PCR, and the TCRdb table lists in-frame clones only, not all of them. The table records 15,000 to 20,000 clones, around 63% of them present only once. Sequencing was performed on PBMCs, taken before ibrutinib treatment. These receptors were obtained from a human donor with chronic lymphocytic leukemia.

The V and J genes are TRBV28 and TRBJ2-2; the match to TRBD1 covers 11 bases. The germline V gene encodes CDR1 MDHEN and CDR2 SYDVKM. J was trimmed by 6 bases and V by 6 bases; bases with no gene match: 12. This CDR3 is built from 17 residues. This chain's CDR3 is CASSPSTGQGAAGELFF. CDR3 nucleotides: TGTGCCAGCAGCCCTTCCACCGGACAGGGGGCAGCCGGGGAGCTGTTTTTT.

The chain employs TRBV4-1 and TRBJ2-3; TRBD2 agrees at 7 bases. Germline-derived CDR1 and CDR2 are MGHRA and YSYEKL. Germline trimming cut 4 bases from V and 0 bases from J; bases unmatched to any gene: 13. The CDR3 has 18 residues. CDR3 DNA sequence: TGCGCCAGCAGCCCCGTCCCGGGTGGCGGGGGTAGCACAGATACGCAGTATTTT. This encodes CASSPVPGGGGSTDTQYF.

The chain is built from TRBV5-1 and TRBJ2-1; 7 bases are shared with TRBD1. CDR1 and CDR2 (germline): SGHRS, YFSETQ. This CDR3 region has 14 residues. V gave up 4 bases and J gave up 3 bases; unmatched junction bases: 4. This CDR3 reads CASSLRDSYNEQFF. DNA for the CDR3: TGCGCCAGCAGCCTCCGGGACAGCTACAATGAGCAGTTCTTC.

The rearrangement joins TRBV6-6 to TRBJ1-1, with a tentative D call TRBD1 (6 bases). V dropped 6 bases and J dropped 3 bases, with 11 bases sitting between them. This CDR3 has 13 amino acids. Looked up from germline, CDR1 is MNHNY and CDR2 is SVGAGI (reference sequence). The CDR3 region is CASRSTGYTEAFF. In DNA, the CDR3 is TGTGCCAGCAGATCCACAGGGTACACTGAAGCTTTCTTT.

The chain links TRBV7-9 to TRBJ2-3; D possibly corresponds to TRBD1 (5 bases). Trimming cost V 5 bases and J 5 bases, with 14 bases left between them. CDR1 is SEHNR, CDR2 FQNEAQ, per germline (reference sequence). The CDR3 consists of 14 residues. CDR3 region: CASSPGSVGDTQYF. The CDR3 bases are TGTGCCAGCAGCCCAGGGTCTGTTGGAGATACGCAGTATTTT.

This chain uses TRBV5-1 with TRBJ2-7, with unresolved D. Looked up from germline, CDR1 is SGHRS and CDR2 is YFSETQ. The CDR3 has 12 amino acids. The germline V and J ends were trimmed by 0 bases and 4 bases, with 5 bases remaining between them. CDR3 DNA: TGCGCCAGCAGCTTGGACGGGTACGAGCAGTACTTC. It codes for CASSLDGYEQYF. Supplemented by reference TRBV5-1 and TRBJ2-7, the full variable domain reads KAGVTQTPRYLIKTRGQQVTLSCSPISGHRSVSWYQQTPGQGLQFLFEYFSETQRNKGNFPGRFSGRQFSNSRSEMNVSTLELGDSALYLCASSLDGYEQYFGPGTRLTVT.

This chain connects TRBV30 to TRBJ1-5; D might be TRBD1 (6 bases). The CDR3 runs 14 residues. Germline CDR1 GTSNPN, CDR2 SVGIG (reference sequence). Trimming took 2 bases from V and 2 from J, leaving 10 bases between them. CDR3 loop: CAWSRSGGNQPQHF. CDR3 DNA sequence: TGTGCCTGGAGTAGGTCAGGGGGCAATCAGCCCCAGCATTTT. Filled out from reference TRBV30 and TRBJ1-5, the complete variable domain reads SQTIHQWPATLVQPVGSPLSLECTVEGTSNPNLYWYRQAAGRGLQLLFYSVGIGQISSEVPQNLSASRPQDRQFILSSKKLLLSDSGFYLCAWSRSGGNQPQHFGDGTRLSIL.

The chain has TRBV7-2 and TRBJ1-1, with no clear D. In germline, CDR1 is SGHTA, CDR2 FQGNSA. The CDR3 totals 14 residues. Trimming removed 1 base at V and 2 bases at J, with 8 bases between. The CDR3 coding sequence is TGTGCCAGCAGCTTAGTCCCGGGAAACACTGAAGCTTTCTTT. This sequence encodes CASSLVPGNTEAFF.

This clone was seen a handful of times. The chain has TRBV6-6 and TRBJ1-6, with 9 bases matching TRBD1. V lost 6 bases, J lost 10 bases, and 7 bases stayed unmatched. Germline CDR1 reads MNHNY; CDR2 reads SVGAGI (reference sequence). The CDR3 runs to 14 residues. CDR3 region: CASRSGTGTSPLHF. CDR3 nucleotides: TGTGCCAGCAGGAGTGGGACAGGGACGTCACCCCTCCACTTT.

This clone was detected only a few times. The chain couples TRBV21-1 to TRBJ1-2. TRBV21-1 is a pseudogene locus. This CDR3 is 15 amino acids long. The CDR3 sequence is CASSKTSSGFGGYTF. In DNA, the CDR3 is TGTGCCAGCAGCAAGACCTCCTCGGGGTTCGGGGGCTACACCTTC.

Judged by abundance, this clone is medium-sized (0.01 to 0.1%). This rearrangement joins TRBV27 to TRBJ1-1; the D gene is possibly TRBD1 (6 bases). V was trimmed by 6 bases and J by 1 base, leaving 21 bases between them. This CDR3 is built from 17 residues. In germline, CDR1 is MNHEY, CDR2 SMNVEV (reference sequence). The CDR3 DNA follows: TGTGCCAGCAGCCCGGGGGGGCGGAGGTCCCCGAACACTGAAGCTTTCTTT. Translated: CASSPGGRRSPNTEAFF.

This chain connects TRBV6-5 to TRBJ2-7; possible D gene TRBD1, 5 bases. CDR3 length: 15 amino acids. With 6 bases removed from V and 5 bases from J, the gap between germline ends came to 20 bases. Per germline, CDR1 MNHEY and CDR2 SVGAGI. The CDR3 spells CASSTGQGGWDEQYF. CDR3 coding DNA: TGTGCCAGCAGCACAGGTCAGGGTGGTTGGGACGAGCAGTACTTC.

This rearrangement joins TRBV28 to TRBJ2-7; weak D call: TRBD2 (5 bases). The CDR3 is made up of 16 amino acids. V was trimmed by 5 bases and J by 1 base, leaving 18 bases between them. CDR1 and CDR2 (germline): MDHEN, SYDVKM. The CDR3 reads CASSPIAWTGSYEQYF. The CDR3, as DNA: TGTGCCAGCAGTCCTATAGCTTGGACGGGATCCTACGAGCAGTACTTC.